The source of this TCR beta chain is a study of radiation and T cells in renal cell carcinoma. On the study more broadly: Nephrectomy followed 15 Gy stereotactic body radiation by 4 weeks.

The time point was: baseline pretreatment blood. Treatment defined: 15 Gy SBRT to primary tumor, nephrectomy 4 weeks later. The tumor was a clear cell renal cell carcinoma. Germline CDR1 and CDR2: LGHNA and YSLEER. Trimming took off 0 bases at V and 3 bases at J, with 8 bases between the two ends. The CDR3 runs to 14 residues. Sequencing was performed with immunoSEQ multiplex PCR; in TCRdb, only in-frame clones are kept and a portion is missing. The table records about 130,000 clones, about 88% of them present only once. The source material was blood, sampled from a patient whose treatment included radiotherapy and nephrectomy. The chain is built from TRBV4-3 and TRBJ1-2; D is unclear. The TCR was taken from a woman between 45 and 60 years old with renal cell carcinoma. The CDR3 loop is CASSQEGSHYGYTF. CDR3 nucleotide sequence: TGCGCCAGCAGCCAAGAGGGTAGTCACTATGGCTACACCTTC.